This TCR beta chain was obtained from a study of CD8 T cells in Susac syndrome. CDR1 is SGHAT, CDR2 FQNNGV, per germline. The CDR3 runs 13 residues. With 5 bases removed from V and 4 bases from J, the gap between germline ends came to 9 bases. CD8+ and CD4+ T cells from blood underwent TCR beta sequencing. A quantity of about 0.5 to 1 ug RNA underwent reverse transcription using random hexamers. Coverage of TCR beta CDR3 amplification by immunoSEQ multiplex PCR extended to 54 Vbeta and 13 Jbeta. TCRdb re-analysed the immunoSEQ multiplex PCR reads in MiXCR, keeping a single row per CDR3 protein. Here the sample spans approximately 150,000 distinct CDR3 sequences, less than 95% being singletons. Whole-study results and caveats: Regarding the TCR sequencing and HLA analysis, the study admitted that a relatively small number of individuals were involved.

Comments on this clonotype: The antigen is unknown.

This receptor was obtained from a human donor with multiple sclerosis. V is TRBV11-2 and J is TRBJ1-3; the D gene is possibly TRBD1 (6 bases). The sequenced material came from CD4+ T cells from PBMCs. As DNA, the CDR3 is TGTGCCAGCAGCCCAGGGGTCGGAAACACCATATATTTT. Its translation is CASSPGVGNTIYF.